Presented here are 29 T cell receptor beta chains from one specimen sequenced in a study of T cells in Graves' hyperthyroidism and ophthalmopathy (dated by TCRdb to the late 2010s). Libraries were constructed by multiplex PCR. Sequencing took place on an Illumina HiSeq 2000. Amplification of TCR beta CDR3 regions was carried out from RNA transcripts. The first round of RT-PCR for the TCR CDR3 was performed with the HTBI primer set and the Qiagen OneStep RT-PCR kit. TCRdb reworked the public reads: Q25 trimming with fastp, MiXCR clone assembly, productive beta chains retained. One record per CDR3 amino acid sequence lists the most common genes and DNA. The sample table records around 380,000 distinct CDR3 sequences; 13% of these occur just once. The ten largest clones represent around 21% of the sample. Sequenced sample: blood. These receptor sequences come from a man younger than 45 with Graves' hyperthyroidism that later progressed to Graves' ophthalmopathy.

The chain employs TRBV20-1 and TRBJ2-1; possible D gene TRBD2, 7 bases. The CDR3 has 14 residues. V was cut by 4 bases and J by 7 bases, with 17 bases left in between. Germline V CDR1 and CDR2: DFQATT, SNEGSKA (reference sequence). CDR3 protein: CSANRGGALNEQFF. Here the CDR3 DNA reads TGCAGTGCTAATAGGGGGGGGGCCTTGAATGAGCAGTTCTTC.

The J gene is TRBJ1-5, the V gene TRBV20-1, with unresolved D. V gave up 0 bases and J gave up 3 bases, with 9 bases separating them. The length of the CDR3 is 14 residues. The V gene's germline CDR1 is DFQATT and CDR2 SNEGSKA (reference sequence). The CDR3 region is CSARDEGSNQPQHF. Here the CDR3 DNA reads TGCAGTGCTAGAGACGAGGGCTCCAATCAGCCCCAGCATTTT.

V gene TRBV19 combines with J gene TRBJ2-7; the match to TRBD1 covers 11 bases. V lost 8 bases and J lost 4; bases outside the gene matches: 7. The CDR3 loop spans 14 amino acids. Germline V gene data show CDR1 as LNHDA and CDR2 as SQIVND (reference sequence). The DNA of the CDR3 is TGTGCCAGTGCCCCCGGACAGGGGGCTTACGAGCAGTACTTC. Protein product: CASAPGQGAYEQYF.

This clonotype was counted only a few times. This rearrangement joins TRBV5-1 to TRBJ1-2, with 11 bases that match TRBD1. The V and J ends lost 4 bases and 6 bases, in that order; junction bases with no gene match: 5. Germline-derived CDR1 and CDR2 are SGHRS and YFSETQ. The CDR3 runs 14 residues. The CDR3 DNA sequence: TGCGCCAGCAGCCTTCGGACAGGGGGCCATGGCTACACCTTC. Translated: CASSLRTGGHGYTF. The complete variable domain, with remaining parts taken from reference TRBV5-1 and TRBJ1-2, reads KAGVTQTPRYLIKTRGQQVTLSCSPISGHRSVSWYQQTPGQGLQFLFEYFSETQRNKGNFPGRFSGRQFSNSRSEMNVSTLELGDSALYLCASSLRTGGHGYTFGSGTRLTVV.

This clonotype was counted at least ten times. The chain recombines TRBV27 with TRBJ2-7, with TRBD2 matching over 10 bases. The CDR3 runs 14 residues. The germline V gene encodes CDR1 MNHEY and CDR2 SMNVEV (reference sequence). V shed 5 bases and J 4 bases; nucleotides not matched to a gene: 5. The CDR3 loop is CASSPSTSGYEQYF. In DNA, the CDR3 is TGTGCCAGCAGTCCCTCGACTAGCGGGTACGAGCAGTACTTC.

This clonotype was recorded many times. The CDR3 is CASSLDGSSGYTF. CDR3 DNA: TGCGCCAGCAGCTTGGACGGATCTAGTGGCTACACCTTC. The chain recombines TRBV5-1 with TRBJ1-2, with D unclear. V was shortened by 0 bases and J by 7 bases, with 10 bases between the two germline ends. The CDR3 is 13 residues long. The germline V gene has CDR1 SGHRS and CDR2 YFSETQ. Combining the CDR3 with reference TRBV5-1 and TRBJ1-2 gives the whole variable domain KAGVTQTPRYLIKTRGQQVTLSCSPISGHRSVSWYQQTPGQGLQFLFEYFSETQRNKGNFPGRFSGRQFSNSRSEMNVSTLELGDSALYLCASSLDGSSGYTFGSGTRLTVV.

This clonotype was detected a few times. The chain joins TRBV7-9 to TRBJ2-7; 10 bases match TRBD1. The CDR3 length is 15 residues. From germline, CDR1 is SEHNR and CDR2 FQNEAQ (reference sequence). V lost 4 bases to trimming and J lost 6 bases; unmatched junction nucleotides: 9. The CDR3 nucleotides read TGTGCCAGCAGCTCCCGGGACAGGGGACCTCGCGAGCAGTACTTC. This sequence encodes CASSSRDRGPREQYF.

This clonotype appeared a few times. The V call is TRBV5-1, the J call TRBJ1-3, with D hard to call. The CDR3 contains 16 residues. With 4 bases removed from V and 1 base from J, the gap between germline ends came to 15 bases. Germline CDR1 and CDR2: SGHRS and YFSETQ. In DNA, the CDR3 is TGCGCCAGCAGCGTCAGCAGAGAGGGTTCTGGAAACACCATATATTTT. Translating gives CASSVSREGSGNTIYF.

In its sample, this clonotype was seen a few times. The chain is built from TRBV20-1 and TRBJ2-7, with a tentative D call TRBD1 (5 bases). The V and J ends lost 0 bases and 6 bases respectively, with 18 bases between them. CDR1 and CDR2 (germline): DFQATT, SNEGSKA (reference sequence). There are 15 residues in the CDR3. CDR3 in DNA: TGCAGTGCTAGAGACAGGGAATATCCTCCCAGCGAGCAGTACTTC. Protein product: CSARDREYPPSEQYF.

In this sample, this clonotype turned up a few times. This chain connects TRBV20-1 to TRBJ2-7; the D gene is possibly TRBD1 (5 bases). Between the trimmed V and J ends, which lost 3 bases and 2 bases, there was a span of 11 bases. The CDR3 is 13 residues long. CDR1 and CDR2 (germline): DFQATT, SNEGSKA (reference sequence). CDR3 nucleotide sequence: TGCAGTGCTAGGGGGCCTCTGGCCTACGAGCAGTACTTC. Encoded protein: CSARGPLAYEQYF.

In this sample, this clonotype turned up many times. CDR3 sequence reads: CASSQMGGQGRNEQFF. The CDR3 DNA reads as TGTGCCAGCAGCCAGATGGGGGGACAGGGAAGGAATGAGCAGTTCTTC. The chain uses TRBV12-3 or TRBV12-4 and TRBJ2-1; 9 bases are a match to TRBD1. The CDR3 contains 16 residues. The ends lost 6 bases at V and 7 bases at J; junction bases unmatched: 13.

In its sample, this clonotype was seen a few times. The rearrangement links TRBV19 to TRBJ1-5; D remains unclear. Trimming removed 1 base from V and 13 bases from J, with 14 bases in between. The CDR3 runs to 13 residues. Germline values: CDR1 LNHDA, CDR2 SQIVND (reference sequence). DNA for the CDR3: TGTGCCAGTAGTATAGCTCCTCACAGCGATCAGCATTTT. It translates to CASSIAPHSDQHF.

The table lists this clonotype with a few counts. The chain joins TRBV18 to TRBJ2-1; 8 bases are a match to TRBD2. Per germline, CDR1 KGHSH and CDR2 LQKENI. The CDR3 totals 14 residues. J was trimmed by 3 bases and V by 5 bases; bases with no gene match: 3. The CDR3 reads CASSSTSGYNEQFF. The CDR3 nucleotides read TGTGCCAGCTCAAGCACTAGCGGCTACAATGAGCAGTTCTTC. Supplemented by reference TRBV18 and TRBJ2-1, the full variable domain reads NAGVMQNPRHLVRRRGQEARLRCSPMKGHSHVYWYRQLPEEGLKFMVYLQKENIIDESGMPKERFSAEFPKEGPSILRIQQVVRGDSAAYFCASSSTSGYNEQFFGPGTRLTVL.

This clonotype was recorded at least ten times. The CDR3 spells CASSYPGGVNQPQHF. CDR3 coding DNA: TGTGCCAGCAGTTACCCAGGCGGGGTCAATCAGCCCCAGCATTTT. V and J are TRBV6-5 and TRBJ1-5; D not resolved. Trimming removed 2 bases at V and 3 bases at J, with 11 bases between. From germline, CDR1 is MNHEY and CDR2 SVGAGI. The CDR3 consists of 15 residues.

CDR3 nucleotide sequence: TGCAGTGCCCATCCCAGGGGTCAAGATGGCTACACCTTC. This gives the protein CSAHPRGQDGYTF. J is TRBJ1-2 and V is TRBV20-1; tentative D call: TRBD1 (6 bases). Trimming stripped 6 bases from V and 6 bases from J, with 17 bases between. The CDR3 is 13 amino acids. Germline V gives CDR1 DFQATT, CDR2 SNEGSKA (reference sequence).

This clonotype was counted ten times or more. V usage is TRBV3-1 and J usage is TRBJ2-5; D is perhaps TRBD1 (5 bases). From germline, CDR1 is LGHDT and CDR2 YNNKEL (reference sequence). Trimming took off 4 bases at V and 0 bases at J, with 15 bases between the two ends. There are 16 residues in the CDR3. The chain's CDR3 is CASSRQATGYQETQYF. The CDR3 bases are TGTGCCAGCAGCCGGCAAGCTACAGGCTACCAAGAGACCCAGTACTTC.

This clonotype was counted at least ten times. This chain connects TRBV7-8 to TRBJ1-2, with D hard to call. Trimming left V 1 base short and J 5 bases short, with 8 bases between. Germline V lookup: CDR1 SGHVS, CDR2 FQNEAQ. The CDR3 has 13 amino acids. The CDR3 DNA sequence: TGTGCCAGCAGCTTAGAACAAACTTATGGCTACACCTTC. Translation gives CASSLEQTYGYTF.

This clonotype showed up just a few times. Here the CDR3 reads CASSFSGGSYNSPLHF. CDR3 nucleotide sequence: TGTGCCAGCAGTTTCTCAGGGGGGTCCTATAATTCACCCCTCCACTTT. This chain joins TRBV28 and TRBJ1-6; 7 bases map to TRBD1. CDR1 and CDR2 from the germline V gene are MDHEN and SYDVKM. The CDR3 loop spans 16 amino acids. J gave up 1 base and V 3 bases, and 3 bases lay outside the gene matches.

In its sample, this clonotype was seen many times. The CDR3 here is CASSPPQGAGEKLFF. CDR3 DNA sequence: TGTGCCAGCAGTCCCCCCCAGGGGGCAGGGGAAAAACTGTTTTTT. The chain employs TRBV28 and TRBJ1-4, with 8 bases that match TRBD1. CDR3 length: 15 amino acids. Trimming removed 5 bases from V and 8 bases from J; junction bases left unmatched: 10. Germline V lookup: CDR1 MDHEN, CDR2 SYDVKM.

The chain employs TRBV20-1 and TRBJ1-6; weak D call: TRBD1 (5 bases). V was shortened by 1 base and J by 5 bases, with 12 bases between the two germline ends. The CDR3 length is 15 residues. Germline V CDR1 and CDR2: DFQATT, SNEGSKA (reference sequence). The CDR3 loop reads CSARGGRQDNSPLHF. Written as DNA, the CDR3 is TGCAGTGCTAGAGGGGGCCGCCAGGATAATTCACCCCTCCACTTT.

This clonotype has at least ten counts. The genes are TRBV12-3 or TRBV12-4 and TRBJ1-1; D remains ambiguous. CDR3 length: 13 amino acids. The ends were cut back, 4 bases at V and 4 bases at J, with 10 bases in the middle. The CDR3 region has the DNA TGTGCCAGCAGTTCGGCGGTCGTCACTGAAGCTTTCTTT. Protein: CASSSAVVTEAFF.

Only a few counts were recorded for this clonotype. This chain connects TRBV20-1 to TRBJ2-7; 10 positions agree with TRBD1. The V and J ends lost 3 bases and 3 bases, in that order; junction bases with no gene match: 8. Germline CDR1 DFQATT, CDR2 SNEGSKA (reference sequence). The CDR3 totals 15 residues. CDR3: CSARAGTGAFYEQYF. In DNA, the CDR3 is TGCAGTGCTAGGGCTGGGACAGGGGCGTTCTACGAGCAGTACTTC.

This clonotype has more than one count but fewer than ten. V and J are TRBV7-9 and TRBJ2-1; possibly TRBD1 for D (6 bases). This CDR3 contains 16 residues. Germline CDR1 SEHNR, CDR2 FQNEAQ (reference sequence). V gave up 5 bases and J gave up 0 bases, with 14 bases separating them. In nucleotides, the CDR3 is TGTGCCAGCAGCGTATCCGGGACACACTCCTACAATGAGCAGTTCTTC. This translates into CASSVSGTHSYNEQFF.

The rearrangement uses TRBV9 and TRBJ1-5, with 9 bases identical to TRBD1. Germline CDR1 and CDR2: SGDLS and YYNGEE. The CDR3 totals 15 residues. J lost 4 bases, V lost 3 bases, and 5 bases had no gene match. CDR3 nucleotide sequence: TGTGCCAGCAGCGAGTTTGGACAGGGGAATCAGCCCCAGCATTTT. It codes for CASSEFGQGNQPQHF.

Concerning this clonotype: A much larger clone lies one base from this, so it may be a read error. The chain couples TRBV10-3 to TRBJ2-7, with 12 bases fitting TRBD2. The CDR3 covers 15 residues. Germline lookup yields CDR1 ENHRY and CDR2 SYGVKD. With V trimmed by 6 bases and J by 5 bases, 8 bases remained unmatched. CDR3 protein: CAISLGTSGYHEQYF. CDR3 DNA: TGTGCCATCAGCTTAGGGACTAGCGGGTACCACGAGCAGTACTTC.

This clonotype was counted ten times or more. The J gene is TRBJ1-2, the V gene TRBV6-2 or TRBV6-3; D gene uncertain. The CDR3 loop spans 15 amino acids. CDR1 is MNHEY and CDR2 is SVGEGT in the germline V gene. V was cut by 2 bases and J by 4 bases, with 14 bases left in between. Here the CDR3 reads CASSYNTRSGYGYTF. The CDR3 bases are TGTGCCAGCAGTTACAACACCAGGTCTGGCTATGGCTACACCTTC.

The V gene is TRBV30, the J gene TRBJ2-2; D might be TRBD2 (6 bases). Trimming stripped 4 bases from V and 0 bases from J, with 9 bases between. CDR3 length: 14 residues. CDR1 GTSNPN and CDR2 SVGIG come from the germline V gene (reference sequence). The CDR3 DNA reads TGTGCCTGGAATGGGGGGTCGAACACCGGGGAGCTGTTTTTT. Its protein is CAWNGGSNTGELFF.

The sample holds many counts of this clonotype. This sequence joins TRBV28 and TRBJ1-2; unclear D gene. Germline V gene lookup returns CDR1 MDHEN and CDR2 SYDVKM. Trimming took 7 bases from V and 5 from J, leaving 23 bases between them. The CDR3 spans 16 residues. CDR3 residues: CASKLPLGGSEYGYTF. Written as DNA, the CDR3 is TGTGCCAGCAAGTTACCCTTAGGAGGATCTGAATATGGCTACACCTTC.

This clonotype was seen at least ten times. V and J are TRBV15 and TRBJ1-1, with a tentative D call TRBD1 (6 bases). This CDR3 region has 15 residues. Between the trimmed V and J ends, which lost 5 bases and 6 bases, there was a span of 19 bases. The germline V gene has CDR1 LNHNV and CDR2 YYDKDF (reference sequence). DNA of the CDR3: TGTGCCACCAGCGTCCAACAGGGTGGTGGATCTGAAGCTTTCTTT. This sequence encodes CATSVQQGGGSEAFF.